This is a list of T cell receptor beta chains from one sample in a study of shared clonotypes between healthy human individuals. Produced via immunoSEQ multiplex PCR; TCRdb's table is partial and in-frame only. The sample contains a few hundred thousand clones, roughly 84% of which appear only once. Sequencing was done on a sample of memory CD8+ T cells sorted from blood. These receptors came from a man in his late teens or twenties in good health. CDR3s include the opening cysteine and the closing phenylalanine or tryptophan. A D gene is named only where the DNA matches it firmly. The size of a clone is reported for some rows only, either as once, few or many, or as a class for expanded clones.

CDR3 protein	CDR3 DNA	CDR3 length	V gene	J gene	clone size	D gene
CSVELGGPYEQYF	TGCAGCGTTGAACTTGGGGGCCCCTACGAGCAGTACTTC	13	TRBV29-1	TRBJ2-7	.	.
CASSEAGWTGIYEQYF	TGTGCCAGCAGTGAGGCGGGATGGACAGGGATCTACGAGCAGTACTTC	16	TRBV6-1	TRBJ2-7	.	TRBD1
CASSPSGLRYEQYF	TGTGCCAGCAGCCCCTCGGGACTAAGGTACGAGCAGTACTTC	14	TRBV13	TRBJ2-7	.	TRBD2
CAWSISGEQFF	TGTGCCTGGAGTATCAGCGGGGAGCAGTTCTTC	11	TRBV30	TRBJ2-1	.	.
CSVETKQGGSYEQYF	TGCAGCGTTGAAACGAAACAAGGTGGATCCTACGAGCAGTACTTC	15	TRBV29-1	TRBJ2-7	.	.
CASSLGASSGNTIYF	TGTGCCAGCAGCTTAGGTGCGAGCTCTGGAAACACCATATATTTT	15	TRBV7-9	TRBJ1-3	once	.
CAWSRGLGYQPQHF	TGTGCCTGGAGTCGGGGTTTAGGTTATCAGCCCCAGCATTTT	14	TRBV30	TRBJ1-5	.	.
CAWSQTSWETDTQYF	TGTGCCTGGTCCCAGACTAGCTGGGAGACAGATACGCAGTATTTT	15	TRBV30	TRBJ2-3	.	TRBD2
CASRAWGAEGYTF	TGTGCCAGCAGGGCCTGGGGGGCGGAGGGCTACACCTTC	13	TRBV27	TRBJ1-2	.	.
CASSLAGVRDIEQYF	TGTGCCAGCAGCTTAGCGGGGGTCAGGGACATCGAGCAGTACTTC	15	TRBV7-8	TRBJ2-7	.	.
CAWIRRLGGGEQYF	TGTGCCTGGATCCGTCGGTTGGGGGGCGGCGAGCAGTACTTC	14	TRBV30	TRBJ2-7	.	.
CASSEDGYNEQFF	TGTGCCAGCAGTGAGGACGGCTACAATGAGCAGTTCTTC	13	TRBV2	TRBJ2-1	.	.
CASSLSNLDSYNSPLHF	TGCGCCAGCAGCTTGAGCAACCTAGACTCCTATAATTCACCCCTCCACTTT	17	TRBV5-1	TRBJ1-6	.	.
CASSNWAGRTDTQYF	TGTGCCAGCAGCAATTGGGCGGGACGCACAGATACGCAGTATTTT	15	TRBV5-6	TRBJ2-3	few	.
CARLEVNTEAFF	TGTGCCCGCTTGGAGGTGAACACTGAAGCTTTCTTT	12	TRBV2	TRBJ1-1	.	.
CASSQLDRPSYNSPLHF	TGCGCCAGCAGCCAATTGGACAGACCATCCTATAATTCACCCCTCCACTTT	17	TRBV4-1	TRBJ1-6	.	.
CATHEGTKNIQYF	TGTGCCACCCACGAAGGGACCAAAAACATTCAGTACTTC	13	TRBV2	TRBJ2-4	.	.
CASSRDYSYEQYF	TGTGCCAGTAGCCGGGACTACTCCTACGAGCAGTACTTC	13	TRBV19	TRBJ2-7	.	TRBD2
CASSLSRGEDYEQYF	TGTGCCAGCAGTTTATCGCGGGGGGAGGACTACGAGCAGTACTTC	15	TRBV28	TRBJ2-7	.	TRBD2
CASSELSGRGTDTQYF	TGTGCCAGCAGCGAGCTTAGCGGGAGGGGCACAGATACGCAGTATTTT	16	TRBV9	TRBJ2-3	.	TRBD2
CASSYSPSNEQFF	TGTGCCAGCAGTTATTCCCCTTCGAATGAGCAGTTCTTC	13	TRBV6-5	TRBJ2-1	many	.
CASSLKDSWEQFF	TGTGCCAGCAGCTTGAAGGACTCGTGGGAGCAGTTCTTC	13	TRBV5-6	TRBJ2-1	.	.
CASSTGRENTEAFF	TGCGCCAGCAGCACGGGACGGGAGAACACTGAAGCTTTCTTT	14	TRBV5-1	TRBJ1-1	.	.
CASSLVSPYNEQFF	TGTGCCAGCAGCTTAGTGTCCCCCTACAATGAGCAGTTCTTC	14	TRBV11-2	TRBJ2-1	few	.
CASSLYRGVSYNSPLHF	TGTGCCAGCAGCTTATACAGGGGTGTCTCCTATAATTCACCCCTCCACTTT	17	TRBV7-2	TRBJ1-6	.	TRBD1
CASSADGGPGAQYF	TGTGCCAGCAGCGCGGACGGGGGCCCTGGAGCGCAGTACTTC	14	TRBV9	TRBJ2-7	.	.
CASSPSRGLLSLHF	TGTGCCAGTAGCCCTTCAAGAGGACTTTTATCCCTCCACTTT	14	TRBV19	TRBJ1-6	.	.
CASTNGPTEAFF	TGTGCCAGTACCAACGGGCCAACCGAAGCTTTCTTT	12	TRBV19	TRBJ1-1	.	.
CASSELRGGTYNSPLHF	TGTGCCAGCAGTGAACTTCGAGGGGGAACATATAATTCACCCCTCCACTTT	17	TRBV6-1	TRBJ1-6	.	.
CASSGGGNEQYF	TGCGCCAGCAGCGGGGGGGGAAACGAGCAGTACTTC	12	TRBV4-1	TRBJ2-7	.	TRBD2
CAISESTGMTPSLHF	TGTGCCATCAGTGAGTCAACAGGGATGACTCCGTCCCTCCACTTT	15	TRBV10-3	TRBJ1-6	few	.
CASSPLTGELFF	TGTGCCAGCAGTCCGCTGACCGGGGAGCTGTTTTTT	12	TRBV27	TRBJ2-2	many	.
CASSQDRGGAVVTEAFF	TGTGCCAGCAGCCAAGATCGAGGGGGCGCGGTGGTCACTGAAGCTTTCTTT	17	TRBV4-2	TRBJ1-1	.	TRBD1
CASSLSLGSGNEQYF	TGTGCCAGCAGTTTGTCTTTGGGGAGTGGAAACGAGCAGTACTTC	15	TRBV28	TRBJ2-7	.	.
CASSYSTGGASYEQYF	TGTGCCAGCAGTTACTCGACAGGGGGCGCGTCCTACGAGCAGTACTTC	16	TRBV6-5	TRBJ2-7	.	TRBD1
CASSSPAGTGGMGDQYF	TGTGCCAGCAGCTCCCCCGCCGGGACAGGGGGCATGGGTGACCAGTACTTC	17	TRBV7-9	TRBJ2-5	once	TRBD1
CASSATLFGNTIYF	TGTGCCAGCAGTGCTACCCTCTTTGGAAACACCATATATTTT	14	TRBV27	TRBJ1-3	.	.
CSATLAGGQRGGTDTQYF	TGCAGCGCTACCCTAGCGGGGGGGCAAAGGGGCGGCACAGATACGCAGTATTTT	18	TRBV29-1	TRBJ2-3	.	TRBD2
CASSLLFGAPGTNYGYTF	TGTGCCAGCAGTTTATTATTTGGTGCCCCAGGAACTAACTATGGCTACACCTTC	18	TRBV27	TRBJ1-2	.	.
CASSPSGDRGQQDTQYF	TGTGCCAGCAGCCCATCCGGTGACAGGGGGCAACAAGATACGCAGTATTTT	17	TRBV14	TRBJ2-3	.	TRBD1
CAITRTASGNTIYF	TGTGCCATCACAAGGACAGCGTCTGGAAACACCATATATTTT	14	TRBV10-3	TRBJ1-3	.	.
CASSPHHYRGITDTQYF	TGTGCCAGCAGCCCACACCACTACAGGGGAATCACAGATACGCAGTATTTT	17	TRBV5-4	TRBJ2-3	once	TRBD1
CASSYGQGRGYTF	TGTGCCAGCAGTTATGGACAGGGGCGAGGCTACACCTTC	13	TRBV27	TRBJ1-2	once	TRBD1
CASSFPDSNQPQHF	TGTGCCAGCAGCTTCCCAGATAGCAATCAGCCCCAGCATTTT	14	TRBV7-9	TRBJ1-5	.	.
CASSRGPTEAFF	TGTGCCAGCAGCCGAGGACCCACTGAAGCTTTCTTT	12	TRBV27	TRBJ1-1	.	.
CASRQGADTQYF	TGCGCCAGCAGACAGGGGGCAGATACGCAGTATTTT	12	TRBV5-1	TRBJ2-3	.	TRBD1
CAIRNFPGGLRGYTF	TGTGCCATCAGAAATTTCCCCGGGGGTTTGAGGGGCTACACCTTC	15	TRBV10-3	TRBJ1-2	once	.
CASSFQGASEQFF	TGCGCCAGCAGCTTTCAGGGGGCCAGTGAGCAGTTCTTC	13	TRBV5-1	TRBJ2-1	.	TRBD1
CSVEDPSYEQYF	TGCAGCGTTGAAGACCCCTCCTACGAGCAGTACTTC	12	TRBV29-1	TRBJ2-7	.	.
CSVEAPRETGGPQETQYF	TGCAGCGTTGAAGCTCCCCGGGAGACAGGAGGACCCCAAGAGACCCAGTACTTC	18	TRBV29-1	TRBJ2-5	.	.
CASRAGGYTF	TGTGCCAGCAGGGCGGGGGGCTACACCTTC	10	TRBV28	TRBJ1-2	.	.
CASSLENTGELFF	TGTGCCAGCAGCTTAGAGAACACCGGGGAGCTGTTTTTT	13	TRBV7-9	TRBJ2-2	.	.
CAWSMGVEAFF	TGTGCCTGGAGCATGGGCGTAGAAGCTTTCTTT	11	TRBV30	TRBJ1-1	.	.
CASSDMGRDSPVFFYEQYF	TGTGCCAGCAGTGATATGGGGCGGGACAGCCCTGTTTTTTTCTACGAGCAGTACTTC	19	TRBV2	TRBJ2-7	.	.
CASSGEGTGELFF	TGTGCCAGCAGCGGGGAAGGCACCGGGGAGCTGTTTTTT	13	TRBV7-9	TRBJ2-2	.	.
CASSLQEGLYEQYF	TGTGCCAGCAGCTTACAGGAGGGCCTGTACGAGCAGTACTTC	14	TRBV7-8	TRBJ2-7	.	.
CASSLGQNSGELFF	TGTGCCAGCAGCTTAGGGCAGAACAGTGGGGAGCTGTTTTTT	14	TRBV13	TRBJ2-2	.	.
CASSSSRTGLDSPLHF	TGTGCCAGCAGTTCATCTAGGACAGGGCTTGATTCACCCCTCCACTTT	16	TRBV27	TRBJ1-6	.	TRBD1